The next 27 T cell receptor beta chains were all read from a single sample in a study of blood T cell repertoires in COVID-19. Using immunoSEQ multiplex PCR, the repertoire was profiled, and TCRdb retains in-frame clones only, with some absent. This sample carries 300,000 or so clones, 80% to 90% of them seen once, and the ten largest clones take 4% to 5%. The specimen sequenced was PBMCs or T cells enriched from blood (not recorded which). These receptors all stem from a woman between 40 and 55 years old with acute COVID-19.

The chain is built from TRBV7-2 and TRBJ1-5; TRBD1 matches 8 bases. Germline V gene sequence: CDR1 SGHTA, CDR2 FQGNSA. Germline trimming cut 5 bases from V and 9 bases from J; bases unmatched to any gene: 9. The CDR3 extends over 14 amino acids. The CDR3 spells CASSPGTGPGPQHF. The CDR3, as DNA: TGTGCCAGCAGCCCCGGGACAGGTCCTGGGCCCCAGCATTTT.

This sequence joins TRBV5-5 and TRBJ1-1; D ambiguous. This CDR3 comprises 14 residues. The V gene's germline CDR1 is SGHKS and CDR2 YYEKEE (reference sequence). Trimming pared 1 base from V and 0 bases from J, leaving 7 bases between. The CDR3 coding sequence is TGTGCCAGCAGCTTGTCTTCGGTGAACACTGAAGCTTTCTTT. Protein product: CASSLSSVNTEAFF.

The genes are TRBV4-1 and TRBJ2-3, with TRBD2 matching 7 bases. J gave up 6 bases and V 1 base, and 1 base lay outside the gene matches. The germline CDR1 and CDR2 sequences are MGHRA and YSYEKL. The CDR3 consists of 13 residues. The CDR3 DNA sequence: TGCGCCAGCAGCCAAGTACTAGCGGATACGCAGTATTTT. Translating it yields CASSQVLADTQYF.

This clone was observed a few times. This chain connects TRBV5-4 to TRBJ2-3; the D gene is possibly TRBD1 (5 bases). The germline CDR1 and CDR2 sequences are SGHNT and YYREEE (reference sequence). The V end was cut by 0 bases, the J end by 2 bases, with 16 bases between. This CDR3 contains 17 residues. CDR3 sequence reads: CASSLGGQNPYTDTQYF. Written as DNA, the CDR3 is TGTGCCAGCAGCTTGGGCGGACAAAACCCTTACACAGATACGCAGTATTTT.

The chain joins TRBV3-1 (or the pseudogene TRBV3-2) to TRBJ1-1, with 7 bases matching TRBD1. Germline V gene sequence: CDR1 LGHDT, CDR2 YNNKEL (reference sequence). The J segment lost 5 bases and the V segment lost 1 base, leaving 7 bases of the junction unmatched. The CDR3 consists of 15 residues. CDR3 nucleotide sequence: TGTGCCAGCAGCCAAGGGACAGGAAGCAGGACTGAAGCTTTCTTT. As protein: CASSQGTGSRTEAFF.

The CDR3 here is CASRQGTRTEAFF. CDR3 bases: TGTGCCAGCAGACAGGGGACGCGGACTGAAGCTTTCTTT. The rearrangement uses TRBV6-5 and TRBJ1-1, with TRBD1 matching over 7 bases. The CDR3 contains 13 residues. Germline trimming cut 6 bases from V and 5 bases from J; bases unmatched to any gene: 6. The germline gives CDR1 MNHEY, CDR2 SVGAGI.

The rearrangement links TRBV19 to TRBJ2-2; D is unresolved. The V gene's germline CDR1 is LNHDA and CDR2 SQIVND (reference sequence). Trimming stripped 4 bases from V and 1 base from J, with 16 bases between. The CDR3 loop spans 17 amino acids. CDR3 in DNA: TGTGCCAGTAGTACCATCGACACCTCTGTGAACACCGGGGAGCTGTTTTTT. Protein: CASSTIDTSVNTGELFF.

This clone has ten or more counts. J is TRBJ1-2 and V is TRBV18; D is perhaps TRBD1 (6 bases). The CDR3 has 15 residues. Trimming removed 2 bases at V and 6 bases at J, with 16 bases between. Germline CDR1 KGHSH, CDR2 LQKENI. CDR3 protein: CASSPASGEGDGYTF. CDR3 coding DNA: TGTGCCAGCTCACCAGCGTCCGGGGAGGGGGATGGCTACACCTTC.

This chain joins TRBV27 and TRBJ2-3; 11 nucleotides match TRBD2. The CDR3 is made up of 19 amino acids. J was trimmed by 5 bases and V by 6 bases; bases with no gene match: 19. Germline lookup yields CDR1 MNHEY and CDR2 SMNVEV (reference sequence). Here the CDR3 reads CASSPDPPSLAGEVDTQYF. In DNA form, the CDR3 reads TGTGCCAGCAGCCCTGACCCACCTTCACTAGCGGGGGAGGTAGATACGCAGTATTTT.

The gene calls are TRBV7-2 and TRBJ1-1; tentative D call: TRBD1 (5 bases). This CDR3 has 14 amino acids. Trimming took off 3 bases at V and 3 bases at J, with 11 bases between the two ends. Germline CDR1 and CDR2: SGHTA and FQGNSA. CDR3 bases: TGTGCCAGCAGCTTCCTGGCAGGGCACACTGAAGCTTTCTTT. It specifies CASSFLAGHTEAFF.

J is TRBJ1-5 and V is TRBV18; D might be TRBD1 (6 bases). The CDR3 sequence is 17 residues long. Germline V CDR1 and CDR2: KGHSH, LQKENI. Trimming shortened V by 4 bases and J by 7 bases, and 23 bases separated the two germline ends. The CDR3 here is CASSLAPAGVTGQPQHF. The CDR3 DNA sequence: TGTGCCAGCTCACTTGCACCGGCAGGGGTGACGGGCCAGCCCCAGCATTTT.

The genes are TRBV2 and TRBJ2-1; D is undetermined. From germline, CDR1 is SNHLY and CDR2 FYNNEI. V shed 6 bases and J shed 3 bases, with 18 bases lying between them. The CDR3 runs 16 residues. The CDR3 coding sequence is TGTGCCAGCAGCTATCTCAACCCGCTTCGCTACAATGAGCAGTTCTTC. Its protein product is CASSYLNPLRYNEQFF.

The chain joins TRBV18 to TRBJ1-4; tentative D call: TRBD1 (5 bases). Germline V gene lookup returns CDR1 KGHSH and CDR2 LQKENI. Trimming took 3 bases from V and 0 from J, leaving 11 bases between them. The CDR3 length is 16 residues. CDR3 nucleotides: TGTGCCAGCTCACCGACAGTCCTTGCAACTAATGAAAAACTGTTTTTT. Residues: CASSPTVLATNEKLFF.

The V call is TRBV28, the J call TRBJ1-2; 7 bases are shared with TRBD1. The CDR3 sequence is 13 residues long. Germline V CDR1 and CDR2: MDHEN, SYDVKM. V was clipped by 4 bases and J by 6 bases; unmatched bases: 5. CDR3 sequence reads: CASSSDRFNGYTF. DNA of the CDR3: TGTGCCAGCAGTTCGGACAGGTTTAATGGCTACACCTTC.

The CDR3: CASSSTSNTGMDEKLFF. The CDR3 DNA reads as TGTGCCAGCAGCTCGACCTCAAACACAGGGATGGATGAAAAACTGTTTTTT. This sequence joins TRBV7-9 and TRBJ1-4, with TRBD1 as a possible D gene (6 bases). The CDR3 totals 17 residues. V was pared by 4 bases and J by 6 bases, with 21 bases between. Germline CDR1 and CDR2: SEHNR and FQNEAQ (reference sequence).

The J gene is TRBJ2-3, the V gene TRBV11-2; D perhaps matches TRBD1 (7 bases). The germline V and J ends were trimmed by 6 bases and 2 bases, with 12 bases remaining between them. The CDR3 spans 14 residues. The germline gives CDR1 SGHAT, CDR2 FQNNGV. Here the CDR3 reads CASREGAHTDTQYF. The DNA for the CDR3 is TGTGCCAGCAGGGAGGGGGCGCACACAGATACGCAGTATTTT.

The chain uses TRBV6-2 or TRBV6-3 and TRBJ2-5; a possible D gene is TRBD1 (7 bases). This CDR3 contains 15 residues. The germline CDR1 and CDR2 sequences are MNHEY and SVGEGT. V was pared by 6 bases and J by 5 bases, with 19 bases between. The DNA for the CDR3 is TGTGCCAGCAGCGCCCTACGACAGGGAGGTGAGACCCAGTACTTC. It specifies CASSALRQGGETQYF.

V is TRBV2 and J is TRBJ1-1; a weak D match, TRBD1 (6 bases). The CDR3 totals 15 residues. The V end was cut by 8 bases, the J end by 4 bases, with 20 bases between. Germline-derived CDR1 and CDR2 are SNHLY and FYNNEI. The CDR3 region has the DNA TGTGCCAGCCGTCCGACCACAGGGTCGGCCACTGAAGCTTTCTTT. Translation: CASRPTTGSATEAFF.

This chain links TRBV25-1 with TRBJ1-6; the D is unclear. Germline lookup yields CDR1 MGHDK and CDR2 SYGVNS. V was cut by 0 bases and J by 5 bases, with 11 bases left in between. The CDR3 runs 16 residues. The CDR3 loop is CASSEYILADNSPLHF. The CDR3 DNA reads TGTGCCAGCAGTGAATATATTCTGGCAGATAATTCACCCCTCCACTTT.

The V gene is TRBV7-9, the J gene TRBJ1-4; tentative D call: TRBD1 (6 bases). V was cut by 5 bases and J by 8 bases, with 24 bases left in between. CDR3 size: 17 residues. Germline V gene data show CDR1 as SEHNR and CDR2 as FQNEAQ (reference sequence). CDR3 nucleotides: TGTGCCAGCAGCGGTTCATATCTTTCCGGGACAACAGAAAAACTGTTTTTT. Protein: CASSGSYLSGTTEKLFF.

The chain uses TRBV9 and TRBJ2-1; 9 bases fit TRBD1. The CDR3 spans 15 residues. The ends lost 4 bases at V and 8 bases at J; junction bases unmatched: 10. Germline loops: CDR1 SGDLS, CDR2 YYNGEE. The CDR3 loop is CASSLGTGTSYEQFF. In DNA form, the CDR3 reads TGTGCCAGCAGCCTCGGGACAGGGACTTCCTATGAGCAGTTCTTC.

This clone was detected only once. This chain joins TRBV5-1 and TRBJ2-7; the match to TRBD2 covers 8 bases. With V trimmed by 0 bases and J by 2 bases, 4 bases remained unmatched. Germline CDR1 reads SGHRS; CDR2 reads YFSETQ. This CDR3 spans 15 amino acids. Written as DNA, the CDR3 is TGCGCCAGCAGCTTGGGTATCGGGGGGGCCTACGAGCAGTACTTC. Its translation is CASSLGIGGAYEQYF.

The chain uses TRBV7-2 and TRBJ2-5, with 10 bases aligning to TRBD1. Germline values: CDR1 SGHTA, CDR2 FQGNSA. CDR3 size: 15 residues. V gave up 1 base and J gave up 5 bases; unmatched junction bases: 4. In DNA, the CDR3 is TGTGCCAGCAGCTTAGTGACAGGGGGCTTCGAGACCCAGTACTTC. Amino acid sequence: CASSLVTGGFETQYF.

CDR3 DNA sequence: TGTGCCAGCAGCTTAGTCGCGGGGGGGGATTCACCCCTCCACTTT. It translates to CASSLVAGGDSPLHF. The chain employs TRBV7-8 and TRBJ1-6; perhaps TRBD1 as D (5 bases). CDR3 length: 15 amino acids. The germline V gene has CDR1 SGHVS and CDR2 FQNEAQ. V was trimmed by 1 base and J by 8 bases, leaving 12 bases between them.

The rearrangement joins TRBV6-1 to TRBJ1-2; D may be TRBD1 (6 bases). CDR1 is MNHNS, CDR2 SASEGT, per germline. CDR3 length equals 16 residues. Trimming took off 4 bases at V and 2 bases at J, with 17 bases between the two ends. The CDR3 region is CASSVLIRGLNYGYTF. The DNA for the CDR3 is TGTGCCAGCAGTGTTCTTATCAGGGGCCTAAACTATGGCTACACCTTC.

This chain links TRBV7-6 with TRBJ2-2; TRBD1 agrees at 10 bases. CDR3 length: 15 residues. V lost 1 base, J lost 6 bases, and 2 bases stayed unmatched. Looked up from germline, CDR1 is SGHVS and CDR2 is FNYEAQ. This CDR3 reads CASSLGGQGAGELFF. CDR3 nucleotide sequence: TGTGCCAGCAGCTTAGGTGGACAGGGGGCCGGGGAGCTGTTTTTT.

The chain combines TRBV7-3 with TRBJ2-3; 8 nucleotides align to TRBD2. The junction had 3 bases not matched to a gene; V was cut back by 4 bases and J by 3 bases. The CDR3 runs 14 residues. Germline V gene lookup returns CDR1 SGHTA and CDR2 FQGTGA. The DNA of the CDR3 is TGTGCCAGCAGCTCCGGACTAGCAACAGATACGCAGTATTTT. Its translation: CASSSGLATDTQYF.